This T cell receptor (beta chain) was identified in a study of T cell responses to AZD1222 COVID-19 vaccine. The table came from immunoSEQ multiplex PCR; TCRdb's copy has only in-frame clones and leaves some out. The table lists 60,000 to 85,000 clones, around three quarters of them singletons. The input for sequencing was peripheral blood, taken 28 days after the second dose of the MenACWY control vaccine. The clonotype comes from an adult who received the MenACWY meningococcal vaccine as a control.

CDR3 bases: TGTGCCAGCAGCTTTAGGAGGGGTAATTACGAGCAGTACTTC. Protein sequence: CASSFRRGNYEQYF. The rearrangement joins TRBV7-2 to TRBJ2-7, with D perhaps TRBD2 (6 bases). Germline assignment: CDR1 SGHTA and CDR2 FQGNSA. Trimming took 3 bases from V and 4 from J, leaving 13 bases between them. The CDR3 covers 14 residues.